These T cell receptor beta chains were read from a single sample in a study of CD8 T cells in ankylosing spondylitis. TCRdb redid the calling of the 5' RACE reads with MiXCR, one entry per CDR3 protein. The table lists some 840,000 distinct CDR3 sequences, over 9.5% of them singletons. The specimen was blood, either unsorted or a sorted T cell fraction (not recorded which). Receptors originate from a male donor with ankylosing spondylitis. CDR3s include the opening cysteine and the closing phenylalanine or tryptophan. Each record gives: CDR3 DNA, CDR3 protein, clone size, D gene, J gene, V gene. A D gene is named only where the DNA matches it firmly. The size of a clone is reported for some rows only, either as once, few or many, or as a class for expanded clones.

cdr3_nt: TGCAGTGCTAGTTCTTTCGGGAACTCTGGGGCCAACGTCCTGACTTTC; cdr3_aa: CSASSFGNSGANVLTF; clone_size: many; d_call: NA; j_call: TRBJ2-6; v_call: TRBV20-1
cdr3_nt: TGCAGCCCGAAAGCGTATGTTGCAGATACGCAGTATTTT; cdr3_aa: CSPKAYVADTQYF; clone_size: few; d_call: NA; j_call: TRBJ2-3; v_call: TRBV20-1
cdr3_nt: TGTGCCAGCAGCTTACACGGACAGGGCACAGATACGCAGTATTTT; cdr3_aa: CASSLHGQGTDTQYF; clone_size: few; d_call: TRBD1; j_call: TRBJ2-3; v_call: TRBV7-3
cdr3_nt: TGTGCCAGCAGCCTCGGTAGTGGGGAGGGCTACGAGCAGTACTTC; cdr3_aa: CASSLGSGEGYEQYF; clone_size: few; d_call: TRBD2; j_call: TRBJ2-7; v_call: TRBV4-2
cdr3_nt: TGTGCCAGCAGCGAAACTAGGTCCTCCTACAATGAGCAGTTCTTC; cdr3_aa: CASSETRSSYNEQFF; clone_size: few; d_call: NA; j_call: TRBJ2-1; v_call: TRBV3-1
cdr3_nt: TGTGCCAGCTCACCCGACCCGACAGATTATGGCTACACCTTC; cdr3_aa: CASSPDPTDYGYTF; clone_size: NA; d_call: NA; j_call: TRBJ1-2; v_call: TRBV18
cdr3_nt: TGTGCCAGCAGTTTATCGATCTCTGGAAACACCATATATTTT; cdr3_aa: CASSLSISGNTIYF; clone_size: many; d_call: NA; j_call: TRBJ1-3; v_call: TRBV12-3/TRBV12-4
cdr3_nt: TGTGCCAGCAGCTCCCACAGGGCCACCGGGGAGCTGTTTTTT; cdr3_aa: CASSSHRATGELFF; clone_size: NA; d_call: NA; j_call: TRBJ2-2; v_call: TRBV12-3/TRBV12-4
cdr3_nt: TGTGCCACCAGTGACCCAGGACACGACTACGAGCAGTACTTC; cdr3_aa: CATSDPGHDYEQYF; clone_size: few; d_call: NA; j_call: TRBJ2-7; v_call: TRBV24-1
cdr3_nt: TGCGCCAGCAGCCAGACCTCCTATAATGAAAAACTGTTTTTT; cdr3_aa: CASSQTSYNEKLFF; clone_size: few; d_call: NA; j_call: TRBJ1-4; v_call: TRBV4-3
cdr3_nt: TGCAGCGTTGTAAGGGACAGGGGCACCGGGGAGCTGTTTTTT; cdr3_aa: CSVVRDRGTGELFF; clone_size: many; d_call: TRBD1; j_call: TRBJ2-2; v_call: TRBV29-1
cdr3_nt: TGCAGTGCTAGAACTAGCGGGCCGCCCACAGATACGCAGTATTTT; cdr3_aa: CSARTSGPPTDTQYF; clone_size: few; d_call: TRBD2; j_call: TRBJ2-3; v_call: TRBV20-1
cdr3_nt: TGTGCCAGCGCCCGACAGCCCGCCAACAATGAGCAGTTCTTC; cdr3_aa: CASARQPANNEQFF; clone_size: NA; d_call: NA; j_call: TRBJ2-1; v_call: TRBV3-1
cdr3_nt: TGTGCCAGTAGTATTACCGGGACAGGGGATGAAAAACTGTTTTTT; cdr3_aa: CASSITGTGDEKLFF; clone_size: NA; d_call: TRBD1; j_call: TRBJ1-4; v_call: TRBV19
cdr3_nt: TGCGCCAGCAGCCCCCGGACTAGCGGTGGTTACGAGCAGTACTTC; cdr3_aa: CASSPRTSGGYEQYF; clone_size: many; d_call: TRBD2; j_call: TRBJ2-7; v_call: TRBV5-1
cdr3_nt: TGTGCCAGCAGCCAAGGGGACAGGGGCCCCCCAGCAGAGACCCAGTACTTC; cdr3_aa: CASSQGDRGPPAETQYF; clone_size: NA; d_call: TRBD1; j_call: TRBJ2-5; v_call: TRBV4-2
cdr3_nt: TGTGCCAGCTGGAGGGCGGACCCCACAGATACGCAGTATTTT; cdr3_aa: CASWRADPTDTQYF; clone_size: few; d_call: NA; j_call: TRBJ2-3; v_call: TRBV6-2/TRBV6-3
cdr3_nt: TGCGCCAGCAGCTTCCTATCGGGAGGCACTAGCTGGAAGTACTTC; cdr3_aa: CASSFLSGGTSWKYF; clone_size: many; d_call: TRBD2; j_call: TRBJ2-4; v_call: TRBV5-1
cdr3_nt: TGCAGTGCTAGTCGGAGCGGGAGAGGGAACAATGAGCAGTTCTTC; cdr3_aa: CSASRSGRGNNEQFF; clone_size: NA; d_call: TRBD2; j_call: TRBJ2-1; v_call: TRBV20-1
cdr3_nt: TGCAGTGCTAGGGAGTTTGAAAAACTGTTTTTT; cdr3_aa: CSAREFEKLFF; clone_size: many; d_call: NA; j_call: TRBJ1-4; v_call: TRBV20-1
cdr3_nt: TGCAGTGCGCCGCTAGCGGACCCCTACGAGCAGTACTTC; cdr3_aa: CSAPLADPYEQYF; clone_size: NA; d_call: TRBD2; j_call: TRBJ2-7; v_call: TRBV20-1
cdr3_nt: TGTGCCACCAGCAGAGCTCGGCAGGGTATTGAAAAACTGTTTTTT; cdr3_aa: CATSRARQGIEKLFF; clone_size: NA; d_call: NA; j_call: TRBJ1-4; v_call: TRBV15
cdr3_nt: TGCAGTGCTGAAGGCCCCACAGGAGGCGGTCAGCCCCAGCATTTT; cdr3_aa: CSAEGPTGGGQPQHF; clone_size: few; d_call: NA; j_call: TRBJ1-5; v_call: TRBV20-1
cdr3_nt: TGCAGTGCTAATCCCCGGGGGCGGGGATACTCCTACAATGAGCAGTTCTTC; cdr3_aa: CSANPRGRGYSYNEQFF; clone_size: few; d_call: NA; j_call: TRBJ2-1; v_call: TRBV20-1
cdr3_nt: TGCAGTGCTAGACAAAACAATGAGCAGTTCTTC; cdr3_aa: CSARQNNEQFF; clone_size: few; d_call: NA; j_call: TRBJ2-1; v_call: TRBV20-1
cdr3_nt: TGTGCCAGCAGCAAAGACAGGGGACTTAACTATGGCTACACCTTC; cdr3_aa: CASSKDRGLNYGYTF; clone_size: NA; d_call: TRBD1; j_call: TRBJ1-2; v_call: TRBV7-2
cdr3_nt: TGTGGCAGCAGTCCGGACTTAAACTACAATGAGCAGTTCTTC; cdr3_aa: CGSSPDLNYNEQFF; clone_size: NA; d_call: NA; j_call: TRBJ2-1; v_call: TRBV2
cdr3_nt: TGTGCCAGCAGCTTAGGTCTAGGTTCCTACGAGCAGTACTTC; cdr3_aa: CASSLGLGSYEQYF; clone_size: NA; d_call: NA; j_call: TRBJ2-7; v_call: TRBV11-2
cdr3_nt: TGTGCCACCAGCAGAGATATATCGGGGATTGGAGAAGCTTTCTTT; cdr3_aa: CATSRDISGIGEAFF; clone_size: few; d_call: NA; j_call: TRBJ1-1; v_call: TRBV15
cdr3_nt: TGTGCCAGCAGTTTATCCCAGAAATACGAGCAGTACTTC; cdr3_aa: CASSLSQKYEQYF; clone_size: few; d_call: NA; j_call: TRBJ2-7; v_call: TRBV28
cdr3_nt: TGTGCCAGCAGTGAAACAGGGATGGGGGAGCTGTTTTTT; cdr3_aa: CASSETGMGELFF; clone_size: NA; d_call: NA; j_call: TRBJ2-2; v_call: TRBV2
cdr3_nt: TGTGCCAGCAGCCAAGGGGATGTATATAGCAATCAGCCCCAGCATTTT; cdr3_aa: CASSQGDVYSNQPQHF; clone_size: few; d_call: NA; j_call: TRBJ1-5; v_call: TRBV4-2
cdr3_nt: TGTGCCAGCAGCCCCCGGACAGAATATCTAGCCAAAAACATTCAGTACTTC; cdr3_aa: CASSPRTEYLAKNIQYF; clone_size: NA; d_call: NA; j_call: TRBJ2-4; v_call: TRBV7-2
cdr3_nt: TGTGCCAGCAGCTTACAGGGGGAGGGGCAGTATTTT; cdr3_aa: CASSLQGEGQYF; clone_size: few; d_call: NA; j_call: TRBJ2-3; v_call: TRBV7-3
cdr3_nt: TGTGCCAGCAGCTTGGGGGGGACAGACGAGCAGTACTTC; cdr3_aa: CASSLGGTDEQYF; clone_size: NA; d_call: TRBD1; j_call: TRBJ2-7; v_call: TRBV5-6
cdr3_nt: TGTGCCAGCAGCTCCGGGACAGACTTTAATCAGCCCCAGCATTTT; cdr3_aa: CASSSGTDFNQPQHF; clone_size: NA; d_call: TRBD1; j_call: TRBJ1-5; v_call: TRBV5-6
cdr3_nt: TGTGCCAGCAGTTTGGGAACTAGCGGGATGGAAGAGACCCAGTACTTC; cdr3_aa: CASSLGTSGMEETQYF; clone_size: few; d_call: TRBD2; j_call: TRBJ2-5; v_call: TRBV28
cdr3_nt: TGCGCCAGCAGCCCCGGACTTCTCGGCAATGAGCAGTTCTTC; cdr3_aa: CASSPGLLGNEQFF; clone_size: many; d_call: NA; j_call: TRBJ2-1; v_call: TRBV4-1
cdr3_nt: TGTGCCAGCTCACCAACCGGGGACCGGAGCAATCAGCCCCAGCATTTT; cdr3_aa: CASSPTGDRSNQPQHF; clone_size: NA; d_call: NA; j_call: TRBJ1-5; v_call: TRBV18
cdr3_nt: TGCAGTGTTCGAAGGCCCCAATCCTATGGCTACACCTTC; cdr3_aa: CSVRRPQSYGYTF; clone_size: few; d_call: NA; j_call: TRBJ1-2; v_call: TRBV20-1
cdr3_nt: TGTGCCAGCAGCCCACGGGACAGGGCAAACACTGAAGCTTTCTTT; cdr3_aa: CASSPRDRANTEAFF; clone_size: many; d_call: TRBD1; j_call: TRBJ1-1; v_call: TRBV3-1
cdr3_nt: TGTGCCAGCAGCCGGGGGCTCTGGGGACAAGAGACCCAGTACTTC; cdr3_aa: CASSRGLWGQETQYF; clone_size: NA; d_call: NA; j_call: TRBJ2-5; v_call: TRBV14
cdr3_nt: TGTGCCAGCAGCTCCCTAGGGTCCGGGACAGGGTCCTCCTACGAGCAGTACTTC; cdr3_aa: CASSSLGSGTGSSYEQYF; clone_size: NA; d_call: TRBD1; j_call: TRBJ2-7; v_call: TRBV11-2
cdr3_nt: TGCGCCAGCAGCCCCCGGATCCCCTACAATGAGCAGTTCTTC; cdr3_aa: CASSPRIPYNEQFF; clone_size: many; d_call: NA; j_call: TRBJ2-1; v_call: TRBV5-1